A selection of T cell receptor beta chains follows, all from one sample in a study of PD-1 blockade in classical Hodgkin lymphoma. Measured with immunoSEQ multiplex PCR; TCRdb has only the in-frame clones, and not every one. Of about 30,000 clones listed, 60% to 80% are singletons. The source was peripheral blood mononuclear cells (PBMCs), collected before the second cycle of nivolumab. Receptors were obtained from a human donor with classical Hodgkin lymphoma. CDR3s leave out the opening cysteine and the closing phenylalanine or tryptophan. Only part of the rows carry a size: once, few, many, or a class if the clone is expanded.

ASTRSGGRSNQPQH	NA	TRBV7-2
ASSPSTETYEQY	NA	TRBV28
ASGEVNTGELF	NA	TRBV28
ASSYSVGEETGELF	NA	TRBV6-5
ASSSWGRNNSPLH	NA	TRBV7-9
AWSPRETQY	NA	TRBV30
ASRLDIGGVTGKLF	NA	TRBV6-6
AWNRQGRYEQY	few	TRBV30
ASSSGDLNSPLH	NA	TRBV7-1
ASSQGPEQGRTEAF	NA	TRBV4-2
AWSVQTGGPNEQF	NA	TRBV30
ASSRDGFNYGYT	NA	TRBV4-2
ASGARNEIRVSSYEQY	NA	TRBV5-4
ASSYGPGKPQH	NA	TRBV6-5
ASRGNVAYEQY	NA	TRBV7-2
ASSIAGGMETQY	NA	TRBV7-9
ASSPGPTYNEQF	NA	TRBV11-2
ASSLQGAQETQY	NA	TRBV5-4
ASSQTPHSPENYGYT	once	TRBV19
ASSQTSDHEQY	NA	TRBV7-3
ASSEPAGGPHEQF	NA	TRBV2
ASSIGGGGSQY	NA	TRBV19
ASSLVGIYNEQF	NA	TRBV5-1
ASSAKGMNTEAF	NA	TRBV2
ASSLPQGSSNGYT	once	TRBV5-6
ASSYGLRETQY	NA	TRBV6-5
ASSLDRQNTGELF	NA	TRBV5-4
ASSLAPGGDEQY	few	TRBV11-2
AISENYDTQY	few	TRBV10-3
ASSLGLAGAHNEQF	NA	TRBV5-6
ASALEGVNGNTGELF	few	TRBV2
ASSYSEGGETQY	NA	TRBV6-5
ASSLGPWMIYNEQF	NA	TRBV7-9
ASSLYSIGQGQIGANVLT	NA	TRBV28
ASSPGEAGYIQY	NA	TRBV5-1
ATDGKQGLASNQPQH	NA	TRBV19
ASSFSEMWQETQY	few	TRBV7-9
ASSLTVNTEAF	once	TRBV11-3
ASSFLGQQAIY	NA	TRBV6-6
ASSLDGGNEQF	NA	TRBV7-9
ASSTGVKNIQY	NA	TRBV19
ASSRWTSSTDTQY	NA	TRBV28
ASSLLPGTYEQY	NA	TRBV27
ASSDRGPLGTDTQY	NA	TRBV6-6
ATLQGGNEQF	NA	TRBV28
ASSLMGRPSYEQY	NA	TRBV27
ASSPGQGTETQY	NA	TRBV4-3
SVEGGAGAAFSTDTQY	NA	TRBV29-1
ASSGTRDGYGYT	once	TRBV27
ASSPQGQGPEAF	NA	TRBV18
ASTGPWEDRARGETQY	NA	TRBV7-9
ASSSQGYNTEAF	large	TRBV7-2
ASSQVGGTDITFNEQF	NA	TRBV11-2
ASSVVRAGAPREQY	few	TRBV6-1
ASSSFGETQY	few	TRBV7-6